Shown below are 19 T cell receptor beta chains from a single sample sequenced in a study of T cell responses to AZD1222 COVID-19 vaccine. The assay was immunoSEQ multiplex PCR, and TCRdb's table has in-frame clones only and misses some. The sample shows tens of thousands of clones, 88% of them seen only once. The specimen comprised peripheral blood, sampled on day 0 of AZD1222 vaccination. These receptors came from an adult in good health.

The table lists this clone with a few counts. This rearrangement joins TRBV10-3 to TRBJ2-7, with D perhaps matching TRBD1 (5 bases). Trimming pared 10 bases from V and 0 bases from J, leaving 10 bases between. The CDR3 runs to 12 residues. Germline assignment: CDR1 ENHRY and CDR2 SYGVKD. In DNA form, the CDR3 reads TGTGCCACACGCAGGGACTCCTACGAGCAGTACTTC. Translated: CATRRDSYEQYF.

As to this clone: This sample also contains other DNA sequences that code for the same CDR3. The chain uses TRBV12-3 or TRBV12-4 and TRBJ2-2; 8 nucleotides align to TRBD1. Losses at the gene ends were 8 bases for V and 1 base for J; bases not matched to a gene: 0. The CDR3 has 13 amino acids. CDR3 coding DNA: TGTGCCAGCGGGACAGGGAACACCGGGGAGCTGTTTTTT. Translated: CASGTGNTGELFF.

V is TRBV6-5 and J is TRBJ1-1; 11 bases line up with TRBD1. CDR1 and CDR2 (germline): MNHEY, SVGAGI. The CDR3 totals 13 residues. With 6 bases clipped from V and 5 bases from J, the junction kept 2 bases outside the gene matches. The CDR3 loop reads CASRRDRGTEAFF. The CDR3 nucleotides are TGTGCCAGCAGGAGGGACAGGGGGACTGAAGCTTTCTTT.

The V gene is TRBV2, the J gene TRBJ2-7; D gene uncertain. Germline-derived CDR1 and CDR2 are SNHLY and FYNNEI. Trimming pared 5 bases from V and 0 bases from J, leaving 11 bases between. The CDR3 contains 14 residues. This CDR3 is CASSKNSNSYEQYF. CDR3 DNA sequence: TGTGCCAGCAGTAAAAACTCGAACTCCTACGAGCAGTACTTC.

V is TRBV2 and J is TRBJ2-7; D is perhaps TRBD1 or TRBD2 (5 bases each). Trimming left V 5 bases short and J 7 bases short, with 9 bases between. CDR1 and CDR2 from the germline V gene are SNHLY and FYNNEI. This CDR3 is built from 11 residues. CDR3 protein: CASSSRGEQYF. As DNA, the CDR3 is TGTGCCAGCAGTTCGAGGGGTGAGCAGTACTTC. Complete variable domain (other parts from reference TRBV2 and TRBJ2-7): EPEVTQTPSHQVTQMGQEVILRCVPISNHLYFYWYRQILGQKVEFLVSFYNNEISEKSEIFDDQFSVERPDGSNFTLKIRSTKLEDSAMYFCASSSRGEQYFGPGTRLTVT.

This rearrangement joins TRBV6-5 to TRBJ2-1; D ambiguous. Germline assignment: CDR1 MNHEY and CDR2 SVGAGI. The V end was cut by 9 bases, the J end by 2 bases, with 8 bases between. CDR3 length: 12 residues. CDR3 region: CASGTTYNEQFF. CDR3 in DNA: TGTGCCAGTGGCACTACCTACAATGAGCAGTTCTTC.

The CDR3 sequence: CASSDSRFPNQPQHF. CDR3 DNA: TGTGCCAGCAGTGACTCCAGGTTTCCCAATCAGCCCCAGCATTTT. The rearrangement uses TRBV6-4 and TRBJ1-5; D gene uncertain. This CDR3 contains 15 residues. Trimming took 0 bases from V and 3 from J, leaving 9 bases between them. The germline V gene has CDR1 MRHNA and CDR2 SNTAGT.

The DNA of the CDR3 is TGTGCCAGCTCACCCCCTGGTTCGGGATACACTGAAGCTTTCTTT. This gives the protein CASSPPGSGYTEAFF. The chain employs TRBV18 and TRBJ1-1, with unresolved D. V lost 3 bases to trimming and J lost 3 bases, with 14 bases between them. This CDR3 has 15 amino acids. The germline CDR1 and CDR2 sequences are KGHSH and LQKENI.

Only one count was recorded for this clone. This chain links TRBV11-2 with TRBJ2-5; D ambiguous. The germline CDR1 and CDR2 sequences are SGHAT and FQNNGV. With 4 bases removed from V and 9 bases from J, the gap between germline ends came to 9 bases. This CDR3 has 11 amino acids. The CDR3 DNA is TGTGCCAGCAGCTCCGGTTCGTCCCAGTACTTC. Amino acids: CASSSGSSQYF.

The chain combines TRBV5-5 with TRBJ2-3; 11 nucleotides match TRBD1. The germline V gene has CDR1 SGHKS and CDR2 YYEKEE (reference sequence). Trimming removed 6 bases from V and 3 bases from J; junction bases left unmatched: 12. This CDR3 spans 17 amino acids. CDR3 in amino acids: CASNPAGDRGLTDTQYF. The CDR3 nucleotides read TGTGCCAGCAACCCCGCTGGGGACAGGGGGTTGACAGATACGCAGTATTTT.

The chain links TRBV6-5 to TRBJ2-2; the match to TRBD1 covers 8 bases. V was clipped by 7 bases and J by 3 bases; unmatched bases: 7. This CDR3 is built from 15 residues. Germline values: CDR1 MNHEY, CDR2 SVGAGI. The CDR3 DNA follows: TGTGCCAGCACCGTGACAGGGGCTGACACCGGGGAGCTGTTTTTT. Its translation: CASTVTGADTGELFF.

In this sample, this clone turned up once. The genes are TRBV7-9 and TRBJ2-1, with TRBD2 matching over 8 bases. V lost 5 bases, J lost 0 bases, and 15 bases stayed unmatched. Per the germline V gene, CDR1 is SEHNR and CDR2 is FQNEAQ (reference sequence). This CDR3 region has 19 residues. CDR3 in DNA: TGTGCCAGCAGCCCCGGGGGGGTGCTAGCACGGTACTCCTACAATGAGCAGTTCTTC. Translating it yields CASSPGGVLARYSYNEQFF.

The chain carries TRBV6-6 and TRBJ1-5; 10 positions match TRBD1. This CDR3 has 14 residues. From germline, CDR1 is MNHNY and CDR2 SVGAGI (reference sequence). J lost 11 bases, V lost 4 bases, and 8 bases had no gene match. The CDR3 nucleotides read TGTGCCAGCAGTTTGGACAGGGGGAGAGGTACCCAGCATTTT. This encodes CASSLDRGRGTQHF.

This clone has only a few counts. The chain combines TRBV10-2 with TRBJ1-1; 8 bases line up with TRBD1. Germline lookup yields CDR1 WSHSY and CDR2 SAAADI. The CDR3 spans 15 residues. V lost 3 bases to trimming and J lost 1 base; unmatched junction nucleotides: 4. CDR3 protein: CASSDSRGPNTEAFF. The DNA for the CDR3 is TGCGCCAGCAGTGATTCCAGGGGGCCGAACACTGAAGCTTTCTTT.

This chain uses TRBV18 with TRBJ2-3; no definite D call. There are 14 residues in the CDR3. CDR1 is KGHSH, CDR2 LQKENI, per germline. V was shortened by 4 bases and J by 0 bases, with 8 bases between the two germline ends. CDR3 sequence reads: CASSQQSSTDTQYF. CDR3 nucleotide sequence: TGTGCCAGCTCACAACAGAGCAGCACAGATACGCAGTATTTT.

This clone appeared once. This chain links TRBV6-5 with TRBJ2-7; D remains unclear. Germline CDR1 reads MNHEY; CDR2 reads SVGAGI. This CDR3 comprises 12 residues. Trimming removed 7 bases at V and 1 base at J, with 8 bases between. The CDR3 DNA sequence: TGTGCCAGCACTTCGATTTCCTACGAGCAGTACGTC. Encoded protein: CASTSISYEQYV.

The chain joins TRBV6-5 to TRBJ1-5; 10 bases agree with TRBD1. V dropped 6 bases and J dropped 6; count of bases not matched to a gene: 5. This CDR3 has 14 residues. CDR1 is MNHEY, CDR2 SVGAGI, per germline. CDR3 sequence reads: CASRGGQGTQPQHF. DNA of the CDR3: TGTGCCAGCAGGGGGGGACAGGGGACTCAGCCCCAGCATTTT.

DNA for the CDR3: TGTGCCTGGAGTGACCGTTTCACCGGGGAGCTGTTTTTT. This gives the protein CAWSDRFTGELFF. The J gene is TRBJ2-2, the V gene TRBV30; D is unclear. Germline CDR1 reads GTSNPN; CDR2 reads SVGIG (reference sequence). This CDR3 spans 13 amino acids. V was shortened by 1 base and J by 4 bases, with 7 bases between the two germline ends.

The chain carries TRBV5-6 and TRBJ1-6; D gene unclear. This CDR3 is built from 15 residues. Trimming took off 0 bases at V and 8 bases at J, with 12 bases between the two ends. In germline, CDR1 is SGHDT, CDR2 YYEEEE. The CDR3 loop is CASSLVPEMHSPLHF. The CDR3 DNA is TGTGCCAGCAGCTTGGTCCCAGAAATGCATTCACCCCTCCACTTT.